The clone carrying this T cell receptor (beta chain) was picked up one time. No antigen is known for it. CDR3 length equals 14 residues. Germline V lookup: CDR1 SNHLY, CDR2 FYNNEI. V was pared by 1 base and J by 5 bases, with 11 bases between. The assay covered 90,000 to 100,000 TCR templates per sample. Libraries were prepared by immunoSEQ multiplex PCR; TCRdb keeps only in-frame clonotypes and omits some of them. The repertoire holds around 72,000 clones, with about 90% as singletons. The sample is drawn from a study of siplizumab effects on memory and regulatory T cells. Findings and limits, study-wide: A major contribution to the alloresponse seemed to be made by naive T cells, which seemed more diverse than memory cells.

The sample comprised CD8+ T cells sorted from blood. The clonotype was recovered from a human donor in good health. V is TRBV2 and J is TRBJ2-5; D remains ambiguous. CDR3 coding DNA: TGTGCCAGCAGTGAAGGGGTAGGACCGGAGACCCAGTACTTC. Its translation is CASSEGVGPETQYF.